This record covers a single T cell receptor beta chain. The data are from a study of shared clonotypes between healthy human individuals. Measured with immunoSEQ multiplex PCR; TCRdb has only the in-frame clones, and not every one. The sample contains around 990,000 clones, 60% to 80% of which appear only once. Per the germline V gene, CDR1 is LNHDA and CDR2 is SQIVND (reference sequence). This CDR3 region has 15 residues. V trimming: 7 bases; J trimming: 13 bases; junction bases outside the gene matches: 12. Sequenced input: memory CD4+ T cells from PBMCs. Indicated subset: CD45RA-negative fraction. The sequence came from a young man in good health. Some clones in this sample may be carry-over from other donors' samples. V usage is TRBV19 and J usage is TRBJ2-5; TRBD2 aligns across 16 bases. Written as DNA, the CDR3 is TGTGCCAGTAAACTGACCGGGACTAGCGGGAGGGCCTGGTACTTC. Protein: CASKLTGTSGRAWYF.